The 2 T cell receptor beta chains in this list originate from one sample, sequenced in a study of T cells in Graves' hyperthyroidism and ophthalmopathy (dated by TCRdb to between 2019 and 2020). The method was multiplex PCR. Sequenced on an Illumina HiSeq 2000. The TCR beta CDR3 regions were amplified from the RNA transcripts. The first round of RT-PCR for the TCR CDR3 was performed with the HTBI primer set and the Qiagen OneStep RT-PCR kit. The raw public reads went through TCRdb reprocessing: fastp at Q25, MiXCR clone calling, in-frame beta chains kept. Under each unique CDR3 protein, matching rows form one entry showing the most common genes and DNA. The sample table records a few hundred thousand distinct CDR3 sequences; roughly 17% of these occur just once. Roughly 18% of the sample goes to the ten largest clones. The sample taken for sequencing was blood. The receptors stem from a woman under 30 with Graves' ophthalmopathy.

The chain employs TRBV29-1 and TRBJ2-7, with 10 nucleotides matching TRBD2. Looked up from germline, CDR1 is SQVTM and CDR2 is ANQGSEA. After removal of 7 bases from V and 2 bases from J, the junction contained 5 bases not matched to a gene. This CDR3 comprises 13 residues. Here the CDR3 reads CSGVGLAAYEQYF. CDR3 in DNA: TGCAGCGGGGTAGGACTAGCGGCCTACGAGCAGTACTTC.

V is TRBV19 and J is TRBJ2-1; D is uncertain. TRBJ2-7 explains the end of the DNA better; the J call may be wrong. This CDR3 region has 15 residues. Germline lookup yields CDR1 LNHDA and CDR2 SQIVND (reference sequence). This CDR3 reads CASSTTSQAYNEQYF. The CDR3 region has the DNA TGTGCCAGTAGTACGACTTCCCAGGCGTACAATGAGCAGTACTTC.